The text below deals with one T cell receptor (beta chain). Antigen: not known. These data come from a study of cytomegalovirus exposure and HLA in healthy donors. Study-level information: The Caucasian-associated ancestry cluster held 80% to 90% of 398 genotyped donors.

Whole-study results and caveats: Links to common viral pathogens appeared, in a later analysis, for several of the most significant clusters.

PCR involved 60 Vbeta and 13 Jbeta primers. Method: immunoSEQ multiplex PCR; TCRdb's copy keeps in-frame clones and lacks some. The sample lists some 200,000 clones, approximately 85% seen once, with around 0.8% in the top ten. Germline V lookup: CDR1 SGHRS, CDR2 YFSETQ. The CDR3 is 13 amino acids. V shed 1 base and J shed 6 bases, with 10 bases lying between them. The sequence was collected from a woman aged 18-35 years in good health and CMV-seronegative. This chain uses TRBV5-1 with TRBJ2-5; D unresolved. The specimen was PBMCs. CDR3 DNA sequence: TGCGCCAGCAGCTTGACAGCCCAGCAGACCCAGTACTTC. Protein product: CASSLTAQQTQYF.